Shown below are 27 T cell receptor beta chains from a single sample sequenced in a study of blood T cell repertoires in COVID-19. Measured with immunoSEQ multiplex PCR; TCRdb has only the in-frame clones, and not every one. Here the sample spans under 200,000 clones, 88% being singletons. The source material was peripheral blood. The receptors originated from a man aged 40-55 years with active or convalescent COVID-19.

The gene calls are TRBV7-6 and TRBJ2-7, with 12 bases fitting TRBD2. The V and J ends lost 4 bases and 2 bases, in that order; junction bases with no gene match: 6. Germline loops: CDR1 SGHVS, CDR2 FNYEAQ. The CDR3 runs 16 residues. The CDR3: CASSSGTSGRPYEQYF. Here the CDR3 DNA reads TGTGCCAGCAGCTCGGGGACTAGCGGGCGCCCCTACGAGCAGTACTTC. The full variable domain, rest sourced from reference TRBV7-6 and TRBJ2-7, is GAGVSQSPRYKVTKRGQDVALRCDPISGHVSLYWYRQALGQGPEFLTYFNYEAQQDKSGLPNDRFSAERPEGSISTLTIQRTEQRDSAMYRCASSSGTSGRPYEQYFGPGTRLTVT.

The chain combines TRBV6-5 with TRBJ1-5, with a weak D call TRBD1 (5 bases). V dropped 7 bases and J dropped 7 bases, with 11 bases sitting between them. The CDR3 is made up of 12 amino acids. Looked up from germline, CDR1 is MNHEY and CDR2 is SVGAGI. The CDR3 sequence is CASILDSQPQHF. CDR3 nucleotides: TGTGCCAGCATCCTAGACAGCCAGCCCCAGCATTTT.

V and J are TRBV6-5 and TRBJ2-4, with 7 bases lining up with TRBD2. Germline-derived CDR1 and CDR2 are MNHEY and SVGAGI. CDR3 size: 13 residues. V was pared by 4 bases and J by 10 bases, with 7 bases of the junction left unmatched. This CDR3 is CASSWAGESIQYF. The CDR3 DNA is TGTGCCAGCAGTTGGGCGGGGGAGTCAATTCAGTACTTC.

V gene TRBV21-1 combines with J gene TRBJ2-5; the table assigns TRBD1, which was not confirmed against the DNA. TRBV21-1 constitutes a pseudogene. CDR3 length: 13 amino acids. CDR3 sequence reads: CASSKVQAETQYF. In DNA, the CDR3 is TGTGCCAGCAGCAAAGTACAGGCAGAGACCCAGTACTTC.

DNA for the CDR3: TGCGCCAGCAGCTTGGTAACAGGGGGGACAGGGGCCAACGTCCTGACTTTC. It codes for CASSLVTGGTGANVLTF. The rearrangement uses TRBV5-1 and TRBJ2-6, with 8 bases matching TRBD1. The V segment lost 0 bases and the J segment 4 bases; nucleotides outside the gene matches: 6. Germline CDR1 reads SGHRS; CDR2 reads YFSETQ. This CDR3 is built from 17 residues.

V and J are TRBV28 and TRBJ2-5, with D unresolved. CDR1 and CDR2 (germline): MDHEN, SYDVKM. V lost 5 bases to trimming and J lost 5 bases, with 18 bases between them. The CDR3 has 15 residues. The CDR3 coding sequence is TGTGCCAGCAGTGTGGGCCCGCCCGTTCTGGAGACCCAGTACTTC. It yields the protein CASSVGPPVLETQYF.

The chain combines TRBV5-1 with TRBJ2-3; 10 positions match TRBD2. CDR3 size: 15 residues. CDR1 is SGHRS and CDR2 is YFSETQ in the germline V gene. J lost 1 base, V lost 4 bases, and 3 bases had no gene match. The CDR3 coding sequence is TGCGCCAGCAGCGCAGGGACTAGCGGCACAGATACGCAGTATTTT. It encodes CASSAGTSGTDTQYF.

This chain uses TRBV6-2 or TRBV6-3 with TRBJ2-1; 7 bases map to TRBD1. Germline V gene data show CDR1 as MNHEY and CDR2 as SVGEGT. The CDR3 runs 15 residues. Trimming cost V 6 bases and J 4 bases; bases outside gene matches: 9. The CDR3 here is CASSRPGTVYNEQFF. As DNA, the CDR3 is TGTGCCAGCAGCCGTCCCGGGACAGTTTACAATGAGCAGTTCTTC.

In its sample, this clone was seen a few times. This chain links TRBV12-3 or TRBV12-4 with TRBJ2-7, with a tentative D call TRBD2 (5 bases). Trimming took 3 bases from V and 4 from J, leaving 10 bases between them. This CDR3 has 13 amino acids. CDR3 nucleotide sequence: TGTGCCAGCAGTTTTGTCAGAGGGTACGAGCAGTACTTC. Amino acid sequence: CASSFVRGYEQYF.

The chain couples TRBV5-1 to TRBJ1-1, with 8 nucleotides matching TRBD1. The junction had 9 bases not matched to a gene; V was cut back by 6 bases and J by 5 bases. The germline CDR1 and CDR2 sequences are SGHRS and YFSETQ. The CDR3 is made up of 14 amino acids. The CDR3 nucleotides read TGCGCCAGCACTGCCGGACAGGGTAATACTGAAGCTTTCTTT. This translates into CASTAGQGNTEAFF.

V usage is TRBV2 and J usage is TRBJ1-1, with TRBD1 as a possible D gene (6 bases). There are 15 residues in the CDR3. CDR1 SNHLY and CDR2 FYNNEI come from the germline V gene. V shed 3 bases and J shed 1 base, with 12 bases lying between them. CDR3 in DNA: TGTGCCAGCAGTGAGAGGGGACACCCGAACACTGAAGCTTTCTTT. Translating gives CASSERGHPNTEAFF.

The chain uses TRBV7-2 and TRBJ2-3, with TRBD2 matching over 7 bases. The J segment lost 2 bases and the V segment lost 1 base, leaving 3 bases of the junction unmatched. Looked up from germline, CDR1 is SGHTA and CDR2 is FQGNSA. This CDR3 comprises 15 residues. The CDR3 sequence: CASSLEAGNTDTQYF. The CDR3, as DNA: TGTGCCAGCAGCTTAGAAGCGGGGAACACAGATACGCAGTATTTT.

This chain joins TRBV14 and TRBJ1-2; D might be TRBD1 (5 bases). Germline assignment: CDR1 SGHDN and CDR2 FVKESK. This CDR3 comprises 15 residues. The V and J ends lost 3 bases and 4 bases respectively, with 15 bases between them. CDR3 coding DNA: TGTGCCAGCAGCCACCGAATTGACAGCCGCTATGGCTACACCTTC. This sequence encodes CASSHRIDSRYGYTF.

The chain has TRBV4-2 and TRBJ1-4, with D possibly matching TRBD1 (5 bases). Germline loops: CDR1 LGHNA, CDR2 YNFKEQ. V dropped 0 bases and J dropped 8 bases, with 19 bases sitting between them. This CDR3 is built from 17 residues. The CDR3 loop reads CASSQESLQGWGEKLFF. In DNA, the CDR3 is TGTGCCAGCAGCCAAGAGTCTCTCCAGGGATGGGGCGAAAAACTGTTTTTT.

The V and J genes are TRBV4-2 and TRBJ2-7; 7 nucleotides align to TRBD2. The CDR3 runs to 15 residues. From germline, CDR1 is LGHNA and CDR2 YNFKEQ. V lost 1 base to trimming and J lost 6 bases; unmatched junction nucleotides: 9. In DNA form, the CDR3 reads TGTGCCAGCAGCCAAGTTACGGGAGGCGGCTTCGAGCAGTACTTC. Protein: CASSQVTGGGFEQYF.

Here the CDR3 DNA reads TGTGCCAGCAGGGCTAGCGGGGGTCACACCGGGGAGCTGTTTTTT. It yields the protein CASRASGGHTGELFF. This chain uses TRBV6-5 with TRBJ2-2, with 10 nucleotides matching TRBD2. The CDR3 runs to 15 residues. The trim removed 6 bases at V and 3 bases at J, leaving 4 bases unmatched. Germline lookup yields CDR1 MNHEY and CDR2 SVGAGI.

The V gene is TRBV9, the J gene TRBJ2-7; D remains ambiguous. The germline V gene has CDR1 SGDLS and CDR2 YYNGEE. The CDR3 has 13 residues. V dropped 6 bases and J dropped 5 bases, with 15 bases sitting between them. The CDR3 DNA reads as TGTGCCAGCACTAGTGGGTTTTCGGACGAGCAGTACTTC. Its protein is CASTSGFSDEQYF.

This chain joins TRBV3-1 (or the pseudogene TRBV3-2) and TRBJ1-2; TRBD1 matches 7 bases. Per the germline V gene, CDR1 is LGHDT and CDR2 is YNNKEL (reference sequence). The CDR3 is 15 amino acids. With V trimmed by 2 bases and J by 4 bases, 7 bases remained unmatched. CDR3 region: CASSQLDGQVYGYTF. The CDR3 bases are TGTGCCAGCAGCCAACTAGACGGACAGGTCTATGGCTACACCTTC.

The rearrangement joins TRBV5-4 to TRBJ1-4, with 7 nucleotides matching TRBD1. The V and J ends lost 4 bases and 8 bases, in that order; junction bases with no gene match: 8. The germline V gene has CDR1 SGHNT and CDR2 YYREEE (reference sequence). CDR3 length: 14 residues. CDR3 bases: TGTGCCAGCAGCCCAGGGGGAACGGGGGAAAAACTGTTTTTT. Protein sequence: CASSPGGTGEKLFF. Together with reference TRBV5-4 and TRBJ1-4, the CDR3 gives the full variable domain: ETGVTQSPTHLIKTRGQQVTLRCSSQSGHNTVSWYQQALGQGPQFIFQYYREEENGRGNFPPRFSGLQFPNYSSELNVNALELDDSALYLCASSPGGTGEKLFFGSGTQLSVL.

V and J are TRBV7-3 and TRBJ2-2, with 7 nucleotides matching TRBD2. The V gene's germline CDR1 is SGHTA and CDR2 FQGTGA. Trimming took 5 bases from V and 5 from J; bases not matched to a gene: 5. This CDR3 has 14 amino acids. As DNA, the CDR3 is TGTGCCAGCAGCCCCAGCGGGGTTACCGGGGAGCTGTTTTTT. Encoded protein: CASSPSGVTGELFF.

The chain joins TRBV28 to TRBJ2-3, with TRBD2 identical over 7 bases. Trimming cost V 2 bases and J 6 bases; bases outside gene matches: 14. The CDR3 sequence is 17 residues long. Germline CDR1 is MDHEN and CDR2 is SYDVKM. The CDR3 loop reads CASSLQEFAGVGDTQYF. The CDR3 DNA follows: TGTGCCAGCAGTTTACAGGAGTTCGCGGGAGTCGGGGATACGCAGTATTTT.

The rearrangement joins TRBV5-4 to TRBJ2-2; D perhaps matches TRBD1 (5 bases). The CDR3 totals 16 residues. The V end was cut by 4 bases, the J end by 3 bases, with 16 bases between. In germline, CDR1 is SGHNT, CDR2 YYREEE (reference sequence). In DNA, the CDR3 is TGTGCCAGCAGCCCCTGGTACAGGAGCCACACCGGGGAGCTGTTTTTT. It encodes CASSPWYRSHTGELFF.

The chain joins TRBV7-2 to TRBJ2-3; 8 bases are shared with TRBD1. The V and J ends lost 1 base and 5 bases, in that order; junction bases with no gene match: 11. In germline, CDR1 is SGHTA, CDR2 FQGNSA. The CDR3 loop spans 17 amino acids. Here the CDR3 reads CASSLVAGTGIIDTQYF. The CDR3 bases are TGTGCCAGCAGCTTAGTTGCCGGGACAGGAATCATAGATACGCAGTATTTT.

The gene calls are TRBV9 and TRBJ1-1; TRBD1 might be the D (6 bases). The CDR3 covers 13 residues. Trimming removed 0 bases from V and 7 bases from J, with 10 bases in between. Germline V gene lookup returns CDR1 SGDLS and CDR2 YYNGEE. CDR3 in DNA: TGTGCCAGCAGCGTAGTTGAAGGGGGTGAAGCTTTCTTT. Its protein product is CASSVVEGGEAFF.

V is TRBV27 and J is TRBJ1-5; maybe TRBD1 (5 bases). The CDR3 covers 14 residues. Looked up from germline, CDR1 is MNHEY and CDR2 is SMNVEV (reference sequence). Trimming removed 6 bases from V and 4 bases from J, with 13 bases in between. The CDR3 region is CASSLMGPNQPQHF. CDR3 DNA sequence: TGTGCCAGCAGCCTAATGGGGCCTAATCAGCCCCAGCATTTT.

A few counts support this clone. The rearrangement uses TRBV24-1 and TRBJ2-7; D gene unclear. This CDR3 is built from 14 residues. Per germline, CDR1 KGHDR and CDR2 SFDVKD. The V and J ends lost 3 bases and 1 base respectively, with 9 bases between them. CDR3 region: CATSDPARSYEQYF. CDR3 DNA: TGTGCCACCAGTGATCCAGCGAGGTCCTACGAGCAGTACTTC.

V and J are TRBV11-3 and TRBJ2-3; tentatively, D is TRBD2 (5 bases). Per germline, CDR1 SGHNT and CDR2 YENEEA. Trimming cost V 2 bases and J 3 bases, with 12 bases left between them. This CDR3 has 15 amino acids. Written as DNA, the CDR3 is TGTGCCAGCAGCTTAAGAGGGTCAGAAACAGATACGCAGTATTTT. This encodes CASSLRGSETDTQYF.